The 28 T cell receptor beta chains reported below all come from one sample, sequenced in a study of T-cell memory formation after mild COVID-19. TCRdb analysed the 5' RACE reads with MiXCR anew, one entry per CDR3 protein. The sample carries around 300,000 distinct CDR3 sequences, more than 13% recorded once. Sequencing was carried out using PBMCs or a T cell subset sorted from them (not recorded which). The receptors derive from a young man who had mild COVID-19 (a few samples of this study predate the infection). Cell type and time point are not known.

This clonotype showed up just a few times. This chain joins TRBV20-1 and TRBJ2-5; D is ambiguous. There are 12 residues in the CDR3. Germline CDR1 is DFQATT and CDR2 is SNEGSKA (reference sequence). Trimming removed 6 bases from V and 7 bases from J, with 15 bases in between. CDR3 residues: CSAQNLLGTQYF. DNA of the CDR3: TGCAGTGCGCAGAACCTACTGGGGACCCAGTACTTC.

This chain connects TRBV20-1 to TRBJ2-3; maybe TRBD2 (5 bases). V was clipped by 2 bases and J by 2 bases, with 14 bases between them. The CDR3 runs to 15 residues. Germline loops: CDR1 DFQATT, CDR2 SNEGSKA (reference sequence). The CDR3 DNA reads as TGCAGTGCTAGAAACTCCTATGACTACACAGATACGCAGTATTTT. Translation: CSARNSYDYTDTQYF.

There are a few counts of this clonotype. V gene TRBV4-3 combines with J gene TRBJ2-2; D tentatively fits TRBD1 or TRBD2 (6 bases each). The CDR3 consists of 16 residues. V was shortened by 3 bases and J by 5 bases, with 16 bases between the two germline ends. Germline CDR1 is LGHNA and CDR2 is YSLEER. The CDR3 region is CASSHLGAGRTGELFF. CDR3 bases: TGCGCCAGCAGCCACCTGGGGGCAGGGAGGACCGGGGAGCTGTTTTTT.

The CDR3: CASSLVRVANYGYTF. The CDR3 nucleotides read TGTGCCAGCAGCTTAGTCAGGGTCGCTAACTATGGCTACACCTTC. The V and J genes are TRBV7-8 and TRBJ1-2; D is possibly TRBD1 (5 bases). This CDR3 has 15 amino acids. Trimming removed 1 base from V and 0 bases from J, with 9 bases in between. From germline, CDR1 is SGHVS and CDR2 FQNEAQ.

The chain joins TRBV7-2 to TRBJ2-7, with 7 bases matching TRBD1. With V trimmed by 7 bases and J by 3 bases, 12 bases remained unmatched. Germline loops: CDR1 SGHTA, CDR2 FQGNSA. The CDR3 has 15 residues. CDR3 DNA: TGTGCCAGCACCCCAAACAGGGGCCGGAACTACGAGCAGTACTTC. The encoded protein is CASTPNRGRNYEQYF.

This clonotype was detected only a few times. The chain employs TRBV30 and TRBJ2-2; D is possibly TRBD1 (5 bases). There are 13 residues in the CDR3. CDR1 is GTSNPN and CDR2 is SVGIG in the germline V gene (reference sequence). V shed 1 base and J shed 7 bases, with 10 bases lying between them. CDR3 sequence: CAWSAGFIGELFF. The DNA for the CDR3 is TGTGCCTGGAGTGCAGGGTTTATCGGGGAGCTGTTTTTT.

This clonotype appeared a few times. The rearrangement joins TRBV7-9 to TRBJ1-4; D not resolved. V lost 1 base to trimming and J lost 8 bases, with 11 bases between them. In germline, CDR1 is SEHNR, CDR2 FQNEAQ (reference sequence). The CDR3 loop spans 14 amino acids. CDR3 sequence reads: CASSLGRGSEKLFF. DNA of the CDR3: TGTGCCAGCAGCTTAGGACGGGGTTCGGAAAAACTGTTTTTT. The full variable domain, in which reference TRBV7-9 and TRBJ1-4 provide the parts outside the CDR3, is DTGVSQNPRHKITKRGQNVTFRCDPISEHNRLYWYRQTLGQGPEFLTYFQNEAQLEKSRLLSDRFSAERPKGSFSTLEIQRTEQGDSAMYLCASSLGRGSEKLFFGSGTQLSVL.

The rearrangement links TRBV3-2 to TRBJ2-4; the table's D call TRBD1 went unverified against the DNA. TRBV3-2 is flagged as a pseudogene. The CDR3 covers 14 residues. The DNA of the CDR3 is TGTGCCAGCAGCCAAGTTTACAGGAAAAACATTCAGTACTTC. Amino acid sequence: CASSQVYRKNIQYF.

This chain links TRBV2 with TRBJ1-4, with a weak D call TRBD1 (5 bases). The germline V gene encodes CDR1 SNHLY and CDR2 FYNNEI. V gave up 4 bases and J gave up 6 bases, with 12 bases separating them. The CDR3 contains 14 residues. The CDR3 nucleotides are TGTGCCAGCAGTGCCGGGGCGCAACATGAAAAACTGTTTTTT. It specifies CASSAGAQHEKLFF.

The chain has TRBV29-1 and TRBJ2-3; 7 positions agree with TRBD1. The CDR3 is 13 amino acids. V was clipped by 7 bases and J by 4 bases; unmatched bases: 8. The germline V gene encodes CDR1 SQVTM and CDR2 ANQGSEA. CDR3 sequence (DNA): TGCAGCGGAGAGACAGGGTTGGCAGATACGCAGTATTTT. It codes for CSGETGLADTQYF.

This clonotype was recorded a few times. Here the CDR3 DNA reads TGCAGTGCTAGAGATGGGTCGAGAGCTGAGGAGACCCAGTACTTC. Residues: CSARDGSRAEETQYF. The genes are TRBV20-1 and TRBJ2-5; unclear D gene. Germline values: CDR1 DFQATT, CDR2 SNEGSKA (reference sequence). The CDR3 has 15 amino acids. With 0 bases removed from V and 5 bases from J, the gap between germline ends came to 16 bases.

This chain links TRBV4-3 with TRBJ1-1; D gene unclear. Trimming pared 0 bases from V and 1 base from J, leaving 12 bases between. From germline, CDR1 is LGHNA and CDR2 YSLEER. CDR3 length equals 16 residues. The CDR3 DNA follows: TGCGCCAGCAGCCAAGAGGTTTGGGTAGCGAACACTGAAGCTTTCTTT. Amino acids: CASSQEVWVANTEAFF.

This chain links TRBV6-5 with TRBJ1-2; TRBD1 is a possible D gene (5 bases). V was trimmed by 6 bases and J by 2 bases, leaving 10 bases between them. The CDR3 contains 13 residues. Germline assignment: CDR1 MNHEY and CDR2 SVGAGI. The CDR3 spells CASRRAGNYGYTF. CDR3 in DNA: TGTGCCAGCAGAAGAGCAGGGAACTATGGCTACACCTTC.

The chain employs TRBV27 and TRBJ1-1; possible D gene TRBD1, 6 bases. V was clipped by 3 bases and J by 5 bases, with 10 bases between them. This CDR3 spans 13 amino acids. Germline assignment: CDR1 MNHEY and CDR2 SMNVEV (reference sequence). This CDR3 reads CASSLVRGTEAFF. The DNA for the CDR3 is TGTGCCAGCAGTTTGGTCAGGGGTACTGAAGCTTTCTTT.

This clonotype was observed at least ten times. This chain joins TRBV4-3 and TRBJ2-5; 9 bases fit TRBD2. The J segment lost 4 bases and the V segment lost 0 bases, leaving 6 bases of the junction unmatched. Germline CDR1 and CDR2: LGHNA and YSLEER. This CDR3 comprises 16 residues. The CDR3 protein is CASSQEFAGGPETQYF. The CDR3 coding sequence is TGCGCCAGCAGCCAAGAGTTCGCGGGGGGGCCAGAGACCCAGTACTTC.

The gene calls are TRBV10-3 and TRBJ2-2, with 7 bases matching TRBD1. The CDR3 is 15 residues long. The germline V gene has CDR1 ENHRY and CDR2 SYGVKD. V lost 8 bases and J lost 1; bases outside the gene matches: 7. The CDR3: CAIPWGTENTGELFF. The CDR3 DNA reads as TGTGCCATCCCTTGGGGGACAGAGAACACCGGGGAGCTGTTTTTT.

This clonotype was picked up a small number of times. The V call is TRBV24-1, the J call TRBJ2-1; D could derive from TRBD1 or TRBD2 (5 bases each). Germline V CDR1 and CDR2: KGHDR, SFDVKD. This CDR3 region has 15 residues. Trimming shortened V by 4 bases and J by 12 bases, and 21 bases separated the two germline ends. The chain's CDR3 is CATSESGTARGRQFF. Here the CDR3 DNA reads TGTGCCACCAGTGAGTCCGGGACGGCAAGAGGCCGGCAGTTCTTC.

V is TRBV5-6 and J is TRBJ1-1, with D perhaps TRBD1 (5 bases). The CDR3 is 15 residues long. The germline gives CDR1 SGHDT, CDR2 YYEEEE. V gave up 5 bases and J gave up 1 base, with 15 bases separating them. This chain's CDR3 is CASRGGFPSNTEAFF. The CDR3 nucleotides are TGTGCCAGCAGGGGGGGTTTCCCGTCGAACACTGAAGCTTTCTTT. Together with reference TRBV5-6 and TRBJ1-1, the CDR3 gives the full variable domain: DAGVTQSPTHLIKTRGQQVTLRCSPKSGHDTVSWYQQALGQGPQFIFQYYEEEERQRGNFPDRFSGHQFPNYSSELNVNALLLGDSALYLCASRGGFPSNTEAFFGQGTRLTVV.

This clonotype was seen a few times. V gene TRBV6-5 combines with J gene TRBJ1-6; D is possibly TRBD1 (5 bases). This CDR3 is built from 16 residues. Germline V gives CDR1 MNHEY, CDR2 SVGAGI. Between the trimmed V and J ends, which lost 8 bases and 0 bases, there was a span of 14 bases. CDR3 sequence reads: CASRDLPSSYNSPLHF. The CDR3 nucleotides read TGTGCCAGCCGGGACCTTCCTAGCTCCTATAATTCACCCCTCCACTTT.

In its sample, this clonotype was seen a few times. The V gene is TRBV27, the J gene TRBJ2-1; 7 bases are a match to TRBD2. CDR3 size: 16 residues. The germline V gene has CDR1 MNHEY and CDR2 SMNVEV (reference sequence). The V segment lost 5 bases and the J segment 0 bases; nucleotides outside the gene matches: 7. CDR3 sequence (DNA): TGTGCCAGCAGTCCCCCGCGGGGGATCTCCTACAATGAGCAGTTCTTC. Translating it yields CASSPPRGISYNEQFF.

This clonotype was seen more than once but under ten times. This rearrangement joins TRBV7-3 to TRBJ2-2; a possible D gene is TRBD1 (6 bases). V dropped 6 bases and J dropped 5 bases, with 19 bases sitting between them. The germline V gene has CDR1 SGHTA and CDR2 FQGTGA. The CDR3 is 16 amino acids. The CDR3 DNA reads TGTGCCAGCAGTTCCCCTATGCTCCAGGGGACCGGGGAGCTGTTTTTT. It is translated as CASSSPMLQGTGELFF. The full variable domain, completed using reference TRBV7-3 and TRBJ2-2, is GAGVSQTPSNKVTEKGKYVELRCDPISGHTALYWYRQSLGQGPEFLIYFQGTGAADDSGLPNDRFFAVRPEGSVSTLKIQRTERGDSAVYLCASSSPMLQGTGELFFGEGSRLTVL.

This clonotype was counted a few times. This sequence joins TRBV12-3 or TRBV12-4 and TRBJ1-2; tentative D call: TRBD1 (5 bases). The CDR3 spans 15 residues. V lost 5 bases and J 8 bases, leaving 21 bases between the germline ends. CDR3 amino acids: CASSNTVWGVKGYTF. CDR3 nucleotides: TGTGCCAGCAGTAATACAGTTTGGGGGGTAAAGGGCTACACCTTC.

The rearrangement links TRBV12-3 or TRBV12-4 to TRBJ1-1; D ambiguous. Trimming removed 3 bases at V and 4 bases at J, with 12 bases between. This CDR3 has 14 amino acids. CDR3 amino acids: CASSFLGRSTEAFF. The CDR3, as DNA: TGTGCCAGCAGTTTTCTGGGTCGGTCCACTGAAGCTTTCTTT.

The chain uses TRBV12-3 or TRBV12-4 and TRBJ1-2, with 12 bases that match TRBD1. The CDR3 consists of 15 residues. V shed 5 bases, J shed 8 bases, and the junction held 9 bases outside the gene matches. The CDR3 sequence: CASSLSGTGGDGYTF. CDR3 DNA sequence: TGTGCCAGCAGTCTCTCCGGGACAGGGGGCGACGGCTACACCTTC.

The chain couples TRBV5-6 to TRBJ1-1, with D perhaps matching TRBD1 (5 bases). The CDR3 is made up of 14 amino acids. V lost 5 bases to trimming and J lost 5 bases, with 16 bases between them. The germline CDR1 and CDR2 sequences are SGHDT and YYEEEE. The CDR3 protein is CASSFDSRGTEAFF. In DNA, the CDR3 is TGTGCCAGCAGTTTCGACAGTCGGGGGACTGAAGCTTTCTTT.

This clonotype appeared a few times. CDR3 protein: CASSYDPTSTGELFF. The CDR3, as DNA: TGTGCCAGCAGTTACGACCCGACTAGCACCGGGGAGCTGTTTTTT. This sequence joins TRBV6-2 or TRBV6-3 and TRBJ2-2; D might be TRBD2 (6 bases). The V gene's germline CDR1 is MNHEY and CDR2 SVGEGT. Trimming cost V 2 bases and J 4 bases, with 11 bases left between them. This CDR3 has 15 amino acids.

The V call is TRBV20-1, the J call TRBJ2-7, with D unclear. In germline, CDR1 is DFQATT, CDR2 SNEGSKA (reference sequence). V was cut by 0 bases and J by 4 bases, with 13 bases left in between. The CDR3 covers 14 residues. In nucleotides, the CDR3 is TGCAGTGCTAGAGATCAAGGGCAGAAGTACGAGCAGTACTTC. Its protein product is CSARDQGQKYEQYF.

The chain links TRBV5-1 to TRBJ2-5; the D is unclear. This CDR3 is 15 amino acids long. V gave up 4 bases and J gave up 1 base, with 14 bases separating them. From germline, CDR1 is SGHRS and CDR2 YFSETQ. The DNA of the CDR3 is TGCGCCAGCAGCCGGGTCCCGATAGCCCAAGAGACCCAGTACTTC. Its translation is CASSRVPIAQETQYF.